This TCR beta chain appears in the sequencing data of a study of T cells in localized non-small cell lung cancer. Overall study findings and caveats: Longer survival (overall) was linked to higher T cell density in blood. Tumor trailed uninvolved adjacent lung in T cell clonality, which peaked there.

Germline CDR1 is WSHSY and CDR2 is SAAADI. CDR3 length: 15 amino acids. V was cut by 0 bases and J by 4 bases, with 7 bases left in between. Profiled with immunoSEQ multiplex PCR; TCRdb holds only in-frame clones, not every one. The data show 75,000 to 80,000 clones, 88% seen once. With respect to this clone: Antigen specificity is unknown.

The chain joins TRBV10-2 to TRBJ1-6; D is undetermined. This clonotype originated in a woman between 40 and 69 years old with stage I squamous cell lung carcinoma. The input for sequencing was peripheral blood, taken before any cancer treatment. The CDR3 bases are TGCGCCAGCAGTGAGTCGATCAATTATAATTCACCCCTCCACTTT. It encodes CASSESINYNSPLHF.